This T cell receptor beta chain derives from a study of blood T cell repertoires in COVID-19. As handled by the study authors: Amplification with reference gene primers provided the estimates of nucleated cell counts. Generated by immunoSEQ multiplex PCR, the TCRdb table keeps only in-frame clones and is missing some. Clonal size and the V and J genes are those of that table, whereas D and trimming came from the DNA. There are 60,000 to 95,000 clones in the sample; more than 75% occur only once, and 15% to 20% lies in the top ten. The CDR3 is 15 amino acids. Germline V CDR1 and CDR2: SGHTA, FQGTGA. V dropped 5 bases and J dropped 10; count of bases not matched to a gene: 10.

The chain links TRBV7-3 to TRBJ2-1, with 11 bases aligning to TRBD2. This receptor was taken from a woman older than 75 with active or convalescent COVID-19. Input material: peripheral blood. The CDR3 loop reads CASSPLAGGLSEQFF. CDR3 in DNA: TGTGCCAGCAGCCCTCTAGCGGGGGGTCTTAGCGAGCAGTTCTTC.